Here is one T cell receptor beta chain with its context. This record belongs to a study of T cell responses to AZD1222 COVID-19 vaccine. Germline CDR1 is SGHTA and CDR2 is FQGNSA. Losses at the gene ends were 4 bases for V and 7 bases for J; bases not matched to a gene: 18. The CDR3 consists of 18 residues. The table came from immunoSEQ multiplex PCR; TCRdb's copy has only in-frame clones and leaves some out. Of 150,000 to 200,000 clones listed, almost 95% are singletons. The chain carries TRBV7-2 and TRBJ2-7, with 11 bases lining up with TRBD2. The starting material was peripheral blood, obtained on day 0 of AZD1222 vaccination. The sequence was collected from an adult in good health. CDR3 in DNA: TGTGCCAGCAGCTCCCACCAGCTAGCGGGAGGAACCGCCGGGGAGCAGTACTTC. This translates into CASSSHQLAGGTAGEQYF.